A single sample is the source of the 2 T cell receptor beta chains below, sequenced in a study of blood T cell repertoires in COVID-19. Clones were read by immunoSEQ multiplex PCR, and TCRdb kept only the in-frame ones, dropping some. This table has 150,000 to 200,000 clones, 70% to 90% appearing once. Sequencing input: peripheral blood. Source of these receptors: a human donor in a cohort sampled during active COVID-19.

This chain uses TRBV18 with TRBJ1-6; no reliable D call. The CDR3 consists of 17 residues. CDR1 is KGHSH, CDR2 LQKENI, per germline. Trimming shortened V by 1 base and J by 5 bases, and 15 bases separated the two germline ends. CDR3: CASSPLSLAANNSPLHF. Here the CDR3 DNA reads TGTGCCAGCTCACCACTTTCCCTCGCGGCGAATAATTCACCCCTCCACTTT.

CDR3 nucleotide sequence: TGTGCCAGCAGCGTAGCCGGGGGGGATGGGGATACGCAGTATTTT. Amino acid sequence: CASSVAGGDGDTQYF. This rearrangement joins TRBV9 to TRBJ2-3, with 8 bases fitting TRBD2. The CDR3 runs to 15 residues. V lost 0 bases to trimming and J lost 6 bases; unmatched junction nucleotides: 6. Germline assignment: CDR1 SGDLS and CDR2 YYNGEE. Looking up the rest from reference TRBV9 and TRBJ2-3 gives the full variable domain: DSGVTQTPKHLITATGQRVTLRCSPRSGDLSVYWYQQSLDQGLQFLIQYYNGEERAKGNILERFSAQQFPDLHSELNLSSLELGDSALYFCASSVAGGDGDTQYFGPGTRLTVL.